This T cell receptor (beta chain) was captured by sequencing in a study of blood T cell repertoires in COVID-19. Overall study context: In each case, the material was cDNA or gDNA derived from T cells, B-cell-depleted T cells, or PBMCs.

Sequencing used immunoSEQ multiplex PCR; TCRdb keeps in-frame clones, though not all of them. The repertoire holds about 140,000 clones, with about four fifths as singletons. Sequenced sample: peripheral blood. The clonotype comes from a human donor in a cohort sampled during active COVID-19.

This chain's CDR3 is CASSVDRSRETQYF. CDR3 nucleotides: TGTGCCAGTAGTGTGGACAGGAGCAGAGAGACCCAGTACTTC. This chain uses TRBV19 with TRBJ2-5; 7 bases are a match to TRBD1. The CDR3 has 14 residues. V was pared by 5 bases and J by 4 bases, with 7 bases of the junction left unmatched. Looked up from germline, CDR1 is LNHDA and CDR2 is SQIVND (reference sequence).